This T cell receptor (beta chain) was obtained from a study of cytomegalovirus exposure and HLA in healthy donors. As regards this clone: Its cognate antigen is unknown.

Study-level findings and limits: Of the V segments, some could not be distinguished, including TRBV6-2 and TRBV6-3, and were excluded.

A multiplex PCR was run with 60 Vbeta primers and 13 Jbeta primers. The repertoire was sequenced with immunoSEQ multiplex PCR; TCRdb's copy has only in-frame clones and lacks some. In the table there are about 200,000 clones, around 77% of which are singletons. Germline V gives CDR1 SEHNR, CDR2 FQNEAQ (reference sequence). The germline V and J ends were trimmed by 3 bases and 4 bases, with 12 bases remaining between them. The CDR3 sequence is 14 residues long. V gene TRBV7-9 combines with J gene TRBJ2-5; D perhaps matches TRBD1 (6 bases). Material for sequencing was PBMCs. The sequence came from a woman aged 25 to 39 in good health and CMV-seronegative. In nucleotides, the CDR3 is TGTGCCAGCAGCTTCGGGACATCGAGAGAGACCCAGTACTTC. Encoded protein: CASSFGTSRETQYF. The full variable domain, with the rest looked up from reference TRBV7-9 and TRBJ2-5, is DTGVSQNPRHKITKRGQNVTFRCDPISEHNRLYWYRQTLGQGPEFLTYFQNEAQLEKSRLLSDRFSAERPKGSFSTLEIQRTEQGDSAMYLCASSFGTSRETQYFGPGTRLLVL.